The 31 T cell receptor beta chains below were found in one sample sequenced in a study of tissue T cells after allogeneic stem cell transplantation. Only in-frame clones appear in the TCRdb table, and some are missing; sequencing was by immunoSEQ multiplex PCR. The table has 25,000 to 35,000 clones, about 85% seen once; the top ten hold around 3.5%. The source material was blood, sampled before transplantation. The receptors shown here come from a woman aged 18-49 years who later had graft-versus-host disease after an allogeneic stem cell transplant.

This rearrangement joins TRBV5-1 to TRBJ2-5; D is undetermined. With 2 bases removed from V and 1 base from J, the gap between germline ends came to 6 bases. The CDR3 sequence is 13 residues long. In germline, CDR1 is SGHRS, CDR2 YFSETQ. The CDR3 is CASSLWPQETQYF. As DNA, the CDR3 is TGCGCCAGCAGCTTATGGCCCCAAGAGACCCAGTACTTC.

The chain combines TRBV5-6 with TRBJ1-4, with D possibly being TRBD1 (6 bases). Germline values: CDR1 SGHDT, CDR2 YYEEEE. The V gene lost 4 bases and the J gene lost 4 bases, with 14 bases spanning the gap. The CDR3 is 15 amino acids. CDR3 bases: TGTGCCAGCAGCCGATTACAGGGTGTTAATGAAAAACTGTTTTTT. This sequence encodes CASSRLQGVNEKLFF.

The V call is TRBV7-9, the J call TRBJ2-5; TRBD1 agrees at 8 bases. Germline CDR1 reads SEHNR; CDR2 reads FQNEAQ (reference sequence). With 8 bases clipped from V and 4 bases from J, the junction kept 15 bases outside the gene matches. The CDR3 length is 16 residues. The CDR3 region is CASQGQAKLLGETQYF. CDR3 bases: TGTGCCAGCCAGGGACAGGCGAAACTTCTAGGAGAGACCCAGTACTTC.

The rearrangement links TRBV11-2 to TRBJ2-1; 10 positions match TRBD1. J was trimmed by 8 bases and V by 5 bases; bases with no gene match: 9. The CDR3 spans 15 residues. Germline V lookup: CDR1 SGHAT, CDR2 FQNNGV. DNA of the CDR3: TGTGCCAGCAGCCAACGCCCCGGGACAGGGGATGAGCAGTTCTTC. It translates to CASSQRPGTGDEQFF. Full variable domain (rest looked up from reference TRBV11-2 and TRBJ2-1): EAGVAQSPRYKIIEKRQSVAFWCNPISGHATLYWYQQILGQGPKLLIQFQNNGVVDDSQLPKDRFSAERLKGVDSTLKIQPAKLEDSAVYLCASSQRPGTGDEQFFGPGTRLTVL.

V gene TRBV4-1 combines with J gene TRBJ2-1; D uncertain. The germline gives CDR1 MGHRA, CDR2 YSYEKL. Trimming took 0 bases from V and 4 from J, leaving 13 bases between them. The CDR3 is 16 residues long. CDR3 loop: CASSQEPTSAYNEQFF. CDR3 DNA sequence: TGCGCCAGCAGCCAAGAACCAACGAGCGCGTACAATGAGCAGTTCTTC.

The rearrangement joins TRBV5-4 to TRBJ2-3, with TRBD1 matching 7 bases. V shed 4 bases, J shed 0 bases, and the junction held 2 bases outside the gene matches. The CDR3 has 14 residues. CDR1 and CDR2 from the germline V gene are SGHNT and YYREEE (reference sequence). DNA for the CDR3: TGTGCCAGCAGCCGGGACAGTAGCACAGATACGCAGTATTTT. It is translated as CASSRDSSTDTQYF.

The chain couples TRBV3-1 (or the pseudogene TRBV3-2) to TRBJ1-1, with D possibly being TRBD1 (5 bases). Per the germline V gene, CDR1 is LGHDT and CDR2 is YNNKEL (reference sequence). Trimming shortened V by 3 bases and J by 1 base, and 12 bases separated the two germline ends. The CDR3 is 15 residues long. The CDR3 reads CASSQGWQGNTEAFF. In DNA form, the CDR3 reads TGTGCCAGCAGCCAGGGGTGGCAGGGGAACACTGAAGCTTTCTTT.

The chain joins TRBV15 to TRBJ2-2; TRBD1 aligns across 8 bases. The CDR3 totals 15 residues. The V gene end was trimmed by 2 bases and the J gene end by 4 bases; junction bases not matched to a gene: 3. Germline loops: CDR1 LNHNV, CDR2 YYDKDF (reference sequence). The DNA of the CDR3 is TGTGCCACCAGCAGAACCCAGGGGGCCACCGGGGAGCTGTTTTTT. Translated: CATSRTQGATGELFF.

The rearrangement joins TRBV6-5 to TRBJ1-2; D gene ambiguous. The germline V and J ends were trimmed by 2 bases and 1 base, with 8 bases remaining between them. Germline V gene sequence: CDR1 MNHEY, CDR2 SVGAGI. CDR3 length: 14 amino acids. The CDR3 DNA sequence: TGTGCCAGCAGTTACAGGGCCATTAACTATGGCTACACCTTC. Protein sequence: CASSYRAINYGYTF.

V is TRBV15 and J is TRBJ1-4; D is perhaps TRBD1 (5 bases). From germline, CDR1 is LNHNV and CDR2 YYDKDF (reference sequence). The CDR3 totals 14 residues. Trimming removed 2 bases at V and 3 bases at J, with 7 bases between. CDR3 loop: CATSRLGANEKLFF. CDR3 bases: TGTGCCACCAGCAGATTGGGGGCTAATGAAAAACTGTTTTTT.

The J gene is TRBJ2-7, the V gene TRBV30, with D hard to call. The CDR3 length is 17 residues. Germline V gives CDR1 GTSNPN, CDR2 SVGIG (reference sequence). Trimming took off 1 base at V and 4 bases at J, with 23 bases between the two ends. DNA of the CDR3: TGTGCCTGGAGTGCCGACTCACTCGATGGAGAAAAATACGAGCAGTACTTC. It translates to CAWSADSLDGEKYEQYF.

In its sample, this clone is medium-sized. The chain has TRBV2 and TRBJ1-5, with a weak D call TRBD1 (6 bases). V shed 6 bases and J shed 1 base, with 10 bases lying between them. This CDR3 spans 14 amino acids. Germline CDR1 is SNHLY and CDR2 is FYNNEI. The CDR3 sequence is CASRGGLSNQPQHF. DNA of the CDR3: TGTGCCAGCAGAGGGGGACTGAGCAATCAGCCCCAGCATTTT.

This clone turned up a few times. The chain recombines TRBV2 with TRBJ1-2, with D unclear. CDR3 length equals 11 residues. Trimming took 2 bases from V and 6 from J, leaving 4 bases between them. Germline CDR1 and CDR2: SNHLY and FYNNEI. The CDR3 region is CASSEINGYTF. In nucleotides, the CDR3 is TGTGCCAGCAGTGAAATCAATGGCTACACCTTC.

The chain is built from TRBV19 and TRBJ1-2; TRBD1 is a possible D gene (5 bases). CDR3 length: 18 amino acids. V gave up 10 bases and J gave up 1 base, with 28 bases separating them. CDR1 and CDR2 from the germline V gene are LNHDA and SQIVND (reference sequence). CDR3 nucleotide sequence: TGTGCCACAAGACCACCCGGGGGGACCCGATCAGTTAACTATGGCTACACCTTC. This encodes CATRPPGGTRSVNYGYTF.

This clone appeared a few times. The chain links TRBV2 to TRBJ2-3; D not certain. Trimming took off 7 bases at V and 0 bases at J, with 11 bases between the two ends. From germline, CDR1 is SNHLY and CDR2 FYNNEI. This CDR3 comprises 14 residues. CDR3 sequence: CASTQFSSTDTQYF. The DNA of the CDR3 is TGTGCCAGCACCCAATTTTCTAGCACAGATACGCAGTATTTT. The full variable domain, its missing parts supplied by reference TRBV2 and TRBJ2-3, is EPEVTQTPSHQVTQMGQEVILRCVPISNHLYFYWYRQILGQKVEFLVSFYNNEISEKSEIFDDQFSVERPDGSNFTLKIRSTKLEDSAMYFCASTQFSSTDTQYFGPGTRLTVL.

The chain couples TRBV10-3 to TRBJ1-2; D may be TRBD1 (5 bases). The CDR3 loop spans 17 amino acids. Germline V CDR1 and CDR2: ENHRY, SYGVKD. Trimming pared 2 bases from V and 0 bases from J, leaving 16 bases between. This CDR3 reads CAISEQGSRGTNYGYTF. The CDR3 DNA follows: TGTGCCATCAGTGAGCAGGGCAGTCGAGGTACTAACTATGGCTACACCTTC.

The chain's CDR3 is CASTIAGNNEQFF. Written as DNA, the CDR3 is TGTGCCAGTACCATAGCGGGAAACAATGAGCAGTTCTTC. The V and J genes are TRBV19 and TRBJ2-1; 8 bases align to TRBD2. Losses at the gene ends were 7 bases for V and 5 bases for J; bases not matched to a gene: 4. This CDR3 is 13 amino acids long. Germline-derived CDR1 and CDR2 are LNHDA and SQIVND (reference sequence).

The CDR3 DNA is TGTGCCAGCAGCCAAGTCAGGGGAGCGGGAGTCAACAATGAGCAGTTCTTC. This codes for CASSQVRGAGVNNEQFF. The chain joins TRBV3-1 (or the pseudogene TRBV3-2) to TRBJ2-1; 8 positions agree with TRBD2. Losses at the gene ends were 1 base for V and 5 bases for J; bases not matched to a gene: 10. The CDR3 covers 17 residues. Per the germline V gene, CDR1 is LGHDT and CDR2 is YNNKEL (reference sequence).

V is TRBV5-1 and J is TRBJ2-1; D is undetermined. V lost 6 bases and J lost 2, with 9 bases in between. The CDR3 spans 13 residues. The V gene's germline CDR1 is SGHRS and CDR2 YFSETQ. This CDR3 is CASTLDAYNEQFF. Here the CDR3 DNA reads TGCGCCAGCACCCTGGACGCCTACAATGAGCAGTTCTTC.

This sequence joins TRBV2 and TRBJ2-7; D remains unclear. V lost 3 bases and J lost 0, with 9 bases in between. The CDR3 extends over 14 amino acids. Germline values: CDR1 SNHLY, CDR2 FYNNEI. CDR3: CASSEGSYSYEQYF. The DNA of the CDR3 is TGTGCCAGCAGTGAGGGCAGTTACTCCTACGAGCAGTACTTC.

This clone was seen just once. The chain uses TRBV25-1 and TRBJ2-5; 7 bases are a match to TRBD2. The CDR3 is 14 residues long. CDR1 and CDR2 from the germline V gene are MGHDK and SYGVNS. The V gene end was trimmed by 5 bases and the J gene end by 4 bases; junction bases not matched to a gene: 7. The CDR3 nucleotides are TGTGCCAGCAGTAAAAGGGAGGGGACAGAGACCCAGTACTTC. It is translated as CASSKREGTETQYF.

In this sample, this clone turned up once. The J gene is TRBJ1-2, the V gene TRBV28; 7 bases fit TRBD1. The CDR3 has 19 residues. The V segment lost 4 bases and the J segment 5 bases; nucleotides outside the gene matches: 22. Germline CDR1 reads MDHEN; CDR2 reads SYDVKM. The CDR3 loop is CASSSRRNSGPQGVYGYTF. The CDR3 nucleotides are TGTGCCAGCAGTTCCCGCCGCAACTCCGGGCCCCAGGGGGTATATGGCTACACCTTC.

This chain connects TRBV2 to TRBJ1-5; D remains unclear. The CDR3 contains 13 residues. Per germline, CDR1 SNHLY and CDR2 FYNNEI. V was trimmed by 4 bases and J by 4 bases, leaving 8 bases between them. The CDR3 reads CASSADWNQPQHF. The CDR3 DNA follows: TGTGCCAGCAGTGCAGACTGGAATCAGCCCCAGCATTTT. The variable domain in full, with the rest retrieved from reference TRBV2 and TRBJ1-5, is EPEVTQTPSHQVTQMGQEVILRCVPISNHLYFYWYRQILGQKVEFLVSFYNNEISEKSEIFDDQFSVERPDGSNFTLKIRSTKLEDSAMYFCASSADWNQPQHFGDGTRLSIL.

This chain uses TRBV29-1 with TRBJ1-1, with a possible D match to TRBD1 (6 bases). V was pared by 6 bases and J by 0 bases, with 14 bases between. CDR3 size: 14 residues. The germline V gene has CDR1 SQVTM and CDR2 ANQGSEA. The CDR3 region has the DNA TGCAGCGTGTACAGGGACCAAATGAACACTGAAGCTTTCTTT. It is translated as CSVYRDQMNTEAFF. Supplemented by reference TRBV29-1 and TRBJ1-1, the full variable domain reads SAVISQKPSRDICQRGTSLTIQCQVDSQVTMMFWYRQQPGQSLTLIATANQGSEATYESGFVIDKFPISRPNLTFSTLTVSNMSPEDSSIYLCSVYRDQMNTEAFFGQGTRLTVV.

V usage is TRBV5-1 and J usage is TRBJ2-3; TRBD1 aligns across 7 bases. The CDR3 length is 16 residues. Per the germline V gene, CDR1 is SGHRS and CDR2 is YFSETQ. The trim removed 2 bases at V and 1 base at J, leaving 7 bases unmatched. CDR3: CASSFSQGSGTDTQYF. CDR3 DNA sequence: TGCGCCAGCAGCTTCTCACAGGGGAGTGGCACAGATACGCAGTATTTT.

V gene TRBV4-3 combines with J gene TRBJ2-4; the match to TRBD2 covers 12 bases. From germline, CDR1 is LGHNA and CDR2 YSLEER. J was trimmed by 4 bases and V by 0 bases; bases with no gene match: 4. The CDR3 has 17 residues. Here the CDR3 DNA reads TGCGCCAGCAGCCAAGATACTAGCGGGGGGCTAAAAAACATTCAGTACTTC. Translated, it gives CASSQDTSGGLKNIQYF.

V usage is TRBV13 and J usage is TRBJ2-1, with D maybe TRBD2 (5 bases). Germline V gene lookup returns CDR1 PRHDT and CDR2 FYEKMQ (reference sequence). The CDR3 runs 16 residues. V was shortened by 5 bases and J by 0 bases, with 14 bases between the two germline ends. This CDR3 reads CASSQKGRHSYNEQFF. As DNA, the CDR3 is TGTGCCAGCAGCCAAAAAGGGAGACACTCCTACAATGAGCAGTTCTTC.

J is TRBJ1-3 and V is TRBV7-2, with 8 bases aligning to TRBD1. V was pared by 5 bases and J by 0 bases, with 6 bases of the junction left unmatched. This CDR3 spans 16 amino acids. Germline V gene lookup returns CDR1 SGHTA and CDR2 FQGNSA. The CDR3 bases are TGTGCCAGCAGCCCATGGGACAGGCACTCTGGAAACACCATATATTTT. It yields the protein CASSPWDRHSGNTIYF. Full variable domain (missing parts from reference TRBV7-2 and TRBJ1-3): GAGVSQSPSNKVTEKGKDVELRCDPISGHTALYWYRQSLGQGLEFLIYFQGNSAPDKSGLPSDRFSAERTGGSVSTLTIQRTQQEDSAVYLCASSPWDRHSGNTIYFGEGSWLTVV.

The chain recombines TRBV3-1 (or the pseudogene TRBV3-2) with TRBJ2-7; D may be TRBD2 (5 bases). In germline, CDR1 is LGHDT, CDR2 YNNKEL (reference sequence). V lost 3 bases and J lost 5, with 11 bases in between. There are 13 residues in the CDR3. CDR3: CASSQYPGDEQYF. The CDR3 coding sequence is TGTGCCAGCAGCCAGTACCCCGGGGACGAGCAGTACTTC.

This clone appeared a single time. The gene calls are TRBV20-1 and TRBJ2-7; no definite D call. The CDR3 loop spans 10 amino acids. Germline CDR1 reads DFQATT; CDR2 reads SNEGSKA (reference sequence). The ends were cut back, 1 base at V and 4 bases at J, with 2 bases in the middle. DNA for the CDR3: TGCAGTGCTAGAGTTTACGAGCAGTACTTC. This codes for CSARVYEQYF.

CDR3 coding DNA: TGTGCCAGCAGCTTAGGCCCAGGGGGCGCTACAGATACGCAGTATTTT. It translates to CASSLGPGGATDTQYF. The chain links TRBV7-3 to TRBJ2-3, with TRBD1 matching 8 bases. Germline loops: CDR1 SGHTA, CDR2 FQGTGA. Trimming at V came to 2 bases and at J to 3 bases, leaving 7 bases not matched to a gene. CDR3 length equals 16 residues. Looking up the rest from reference TRBV7-3 and TRBJ2-3 gives the full variable domain: GAGVSQTPSNKVTEKGKYVELRCDPISGHTALYWYRQSLGQGPEFLIYFQGTGAADDSGLPNDRFFAVRPEGSVSTLKIQRTERGDSAVYLCASSLGPGGATDTQYFGPGTRLTVL.